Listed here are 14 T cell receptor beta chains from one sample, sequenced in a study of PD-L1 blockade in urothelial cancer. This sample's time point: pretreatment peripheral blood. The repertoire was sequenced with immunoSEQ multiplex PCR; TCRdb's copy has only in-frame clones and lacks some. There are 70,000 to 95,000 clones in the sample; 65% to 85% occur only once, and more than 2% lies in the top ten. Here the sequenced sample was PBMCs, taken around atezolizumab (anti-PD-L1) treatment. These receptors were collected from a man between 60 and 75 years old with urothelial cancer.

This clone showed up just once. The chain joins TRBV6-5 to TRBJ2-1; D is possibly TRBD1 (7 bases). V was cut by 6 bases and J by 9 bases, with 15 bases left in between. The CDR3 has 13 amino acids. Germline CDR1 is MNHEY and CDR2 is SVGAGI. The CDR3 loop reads CASRTRGRGEQFF. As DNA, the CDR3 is TGTGCCAGCAGGACTAGGGGGCGGGGTGAGCAGTTCTTC.

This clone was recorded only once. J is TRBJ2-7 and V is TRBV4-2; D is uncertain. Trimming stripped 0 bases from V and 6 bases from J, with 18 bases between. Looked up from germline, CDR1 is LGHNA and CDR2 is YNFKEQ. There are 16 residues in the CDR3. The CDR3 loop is CASSQEASSRFGEQYF. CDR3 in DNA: TGTGCCAGCAGCCAAGAGGCGTCTAGTAGGTTCGGCGAGCAGTACTTC.

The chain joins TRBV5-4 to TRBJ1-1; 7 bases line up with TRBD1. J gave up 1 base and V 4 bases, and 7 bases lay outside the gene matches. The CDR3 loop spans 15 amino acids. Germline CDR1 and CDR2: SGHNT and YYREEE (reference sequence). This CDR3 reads CASSIDRAGNTEAFF. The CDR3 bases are TGTGCCAGCAGCATAGACAGGGCAGGGAACACTGAAGCTTTCTTT.

CDR3 DNA: TGCGCCAGCAGCCAAGGGCCGACAGGGAACACCGGGGAGCTGTTTTTT. Amino acids: CASSQGPTGNTGELFF. V is TRBV4-1 and J is TRBJ2-2; a weak D match, TRBD1 (6 bases). CDR1 and CDR2 (germline): MGHRA, YSYEKL. Trimming left V 1 base short and J 1 base short, with 10 bases between. This CDR3 comprises 16 residues.

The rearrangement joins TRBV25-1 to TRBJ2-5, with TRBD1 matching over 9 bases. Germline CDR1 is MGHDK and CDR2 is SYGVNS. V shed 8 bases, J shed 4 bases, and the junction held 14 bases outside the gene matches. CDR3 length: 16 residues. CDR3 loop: CASATQGTGLGETQYF. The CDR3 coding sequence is TGTGCCAGCGCAACCCAAGGGACAGGGCTAGGAGAGACCCAGTACTTC. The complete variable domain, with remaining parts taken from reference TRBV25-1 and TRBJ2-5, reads EADIYQTPRYLVIGTGKKITLECSQTMGHDKMYWYQQDPGMELHLIHYSYGVNSTEKGDLSSESTVSRIRTEHFPLTLESARPSHTSQYLCASATQGTGLGETQYFGPGTRLLVL.

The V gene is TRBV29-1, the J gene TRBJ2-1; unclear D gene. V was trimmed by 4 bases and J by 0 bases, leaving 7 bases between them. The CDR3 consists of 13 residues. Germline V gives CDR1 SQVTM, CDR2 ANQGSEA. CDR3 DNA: TGCAGCGTTGTTCACAACTCCTACAATGAGCAGTTCTTC. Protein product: CSVVHNSYNEQFF.

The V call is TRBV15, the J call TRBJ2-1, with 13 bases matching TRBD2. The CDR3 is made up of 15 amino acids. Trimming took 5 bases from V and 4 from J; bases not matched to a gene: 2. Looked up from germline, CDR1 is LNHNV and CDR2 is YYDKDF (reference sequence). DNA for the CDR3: TGTGCCACCAGCGGGACTAGCGGGACTTACAATGAGCAGTTCTTC. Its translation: CATSGTSGTYNEQFF. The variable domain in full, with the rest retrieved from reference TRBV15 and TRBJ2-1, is DAMVIQNPRYQVTQFGKPVTLSCSQTLNHNVMYWYQQKSSQAPKLLFHYYDKDFNNEADTPDNFQSRRPNTSFCFLDIRSPGLGDTAMYLCATSGTSGTYNEQFFGPGTRLTVL.

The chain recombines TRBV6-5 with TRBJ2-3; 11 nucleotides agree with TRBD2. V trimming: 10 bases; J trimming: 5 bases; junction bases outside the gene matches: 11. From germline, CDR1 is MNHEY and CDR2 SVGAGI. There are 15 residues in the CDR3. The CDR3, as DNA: TGTGCCACCGAGACCCTAGCGGGGGGCCGAGATACGCAGTATTTT. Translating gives CATETLAGGRDTQYF.

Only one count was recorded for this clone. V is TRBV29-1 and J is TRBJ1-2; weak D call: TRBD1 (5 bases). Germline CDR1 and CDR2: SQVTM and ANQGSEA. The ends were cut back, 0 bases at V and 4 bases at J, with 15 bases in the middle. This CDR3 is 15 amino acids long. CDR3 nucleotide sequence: TGCAGCGTTGAAGAGGACATCCCCCCGTCCTATGGCTACACCTTC. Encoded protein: CSVEEDIPPSYGYTF.

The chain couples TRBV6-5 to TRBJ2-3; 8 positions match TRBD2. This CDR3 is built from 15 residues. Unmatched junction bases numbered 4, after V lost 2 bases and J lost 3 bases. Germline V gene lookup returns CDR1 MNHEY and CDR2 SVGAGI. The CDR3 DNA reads TGTGCCAGCAGTTACGTCGGGGGGGGAACAGATACGCAGTATTTT. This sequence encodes CASSYVGGGTDTQYF.

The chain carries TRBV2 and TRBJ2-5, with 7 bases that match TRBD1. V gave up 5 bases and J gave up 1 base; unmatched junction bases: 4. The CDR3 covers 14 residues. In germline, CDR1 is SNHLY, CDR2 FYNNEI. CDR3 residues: CASSFRDSQETQYF. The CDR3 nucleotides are TGTGCCAGCAGTTTCCGGGACAGCCAAGAGACCCAGTACTTC.

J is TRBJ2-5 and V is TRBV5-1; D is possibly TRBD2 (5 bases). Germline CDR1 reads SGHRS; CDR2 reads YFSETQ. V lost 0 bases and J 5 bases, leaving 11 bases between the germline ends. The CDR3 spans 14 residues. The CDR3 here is CASSLASGYETQYF. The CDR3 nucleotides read TGCGCCAGCAGCTTGGCCTCGGGGTACGAGACCCAGTACTTC.

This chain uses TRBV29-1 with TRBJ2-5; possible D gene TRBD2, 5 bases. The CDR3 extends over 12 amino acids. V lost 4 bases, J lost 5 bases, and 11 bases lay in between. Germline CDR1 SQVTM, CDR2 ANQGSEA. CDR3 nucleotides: TGCAGCGTTGGACGGGGTCGGGAGACCCAGTACTTC. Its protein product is CSVGRGRETQYF. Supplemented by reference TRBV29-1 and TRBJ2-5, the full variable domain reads SAVISQKPSRDICQRGTSLTIQCQVDSQVTMMFWYRQQPGQSLTLIATANQGSEATYESGFVIDKFPISRPNLTFSTLTVSNMSPEDSSIYLCSVGRGRETQYFGPGTRLLVL.

CDR3 nucleotide sequence: TGTGCCAGCAGCCGGCGGGGGTTGGAGCCCCAGCATTTT. Amino acid sequence: CASSRRGLEPQHF. V usage is TRBV27 and J usage is TRBJ1-5, with D possibly being TRBD1 (5 bases). This CDR3 has 13 amino acids. The ends were cut back, 6 bases at V and 8 bases at J, with 14 bases in the middle. The V gene's germline CDR1 is MNHEY and CDR2 SMNVEV (reference sequence).